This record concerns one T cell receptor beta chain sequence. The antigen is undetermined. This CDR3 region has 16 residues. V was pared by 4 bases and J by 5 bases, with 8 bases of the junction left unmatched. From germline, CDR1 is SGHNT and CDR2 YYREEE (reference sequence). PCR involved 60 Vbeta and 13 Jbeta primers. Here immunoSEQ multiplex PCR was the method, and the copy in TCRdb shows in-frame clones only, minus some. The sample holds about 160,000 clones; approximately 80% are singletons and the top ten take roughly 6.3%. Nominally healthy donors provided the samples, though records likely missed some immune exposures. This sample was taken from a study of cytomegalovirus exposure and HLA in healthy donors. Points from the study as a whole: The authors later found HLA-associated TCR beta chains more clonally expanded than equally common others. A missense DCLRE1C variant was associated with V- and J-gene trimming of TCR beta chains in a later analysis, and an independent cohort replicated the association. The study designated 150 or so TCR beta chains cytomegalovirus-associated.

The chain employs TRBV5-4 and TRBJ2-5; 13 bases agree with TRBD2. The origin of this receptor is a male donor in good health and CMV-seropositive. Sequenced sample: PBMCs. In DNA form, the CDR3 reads TGTGCCAGCAGCCGACGGACTAGCGGGAGTCACGAGACCCAGTACTTC. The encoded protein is CASSRRTSGSHETQYF.